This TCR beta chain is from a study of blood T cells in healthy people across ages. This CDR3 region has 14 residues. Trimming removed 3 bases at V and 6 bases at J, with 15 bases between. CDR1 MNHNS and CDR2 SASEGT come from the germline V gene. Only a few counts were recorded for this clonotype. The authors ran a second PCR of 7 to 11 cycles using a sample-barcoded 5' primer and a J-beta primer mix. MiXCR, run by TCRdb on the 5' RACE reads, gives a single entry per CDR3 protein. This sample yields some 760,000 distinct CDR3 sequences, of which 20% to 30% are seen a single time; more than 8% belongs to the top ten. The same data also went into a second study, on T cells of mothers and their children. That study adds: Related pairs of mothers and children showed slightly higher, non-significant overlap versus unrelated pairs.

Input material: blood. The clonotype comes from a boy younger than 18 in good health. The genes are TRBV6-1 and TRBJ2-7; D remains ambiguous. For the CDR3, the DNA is TGTGCCAGCAGTGACCCGGACGGTCTACGCGAGCAGTACTTC. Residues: CASSDPDGLREQYF.